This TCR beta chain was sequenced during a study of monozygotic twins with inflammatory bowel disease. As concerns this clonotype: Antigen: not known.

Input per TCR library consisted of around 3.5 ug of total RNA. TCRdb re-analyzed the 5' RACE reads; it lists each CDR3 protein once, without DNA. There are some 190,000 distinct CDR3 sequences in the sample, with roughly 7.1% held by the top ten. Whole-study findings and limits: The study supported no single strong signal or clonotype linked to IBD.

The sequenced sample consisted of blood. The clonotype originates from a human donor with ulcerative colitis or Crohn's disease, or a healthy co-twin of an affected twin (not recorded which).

The CDR3 reads CASREGLGWATTEAFF. The chain recombines TRBV19 with TRBJ1-1. The CDR3 spans 16 residues. CDR1 is LNHDA, CDR2 SQIVND, per germline (reference sequence).